This T cell receptor beta chain was documented in a study of T cells after yellow fever vaccination. Study-wide points: The study noted that FACS-sorted repertoires could contain abundant clonotypes contaminating from the bulk population. It was a small share of clonotypes that appeared in both CD4 and CD8 compartments.

Researchers made TCR cDNA using 5'RACE template switching, and this step added a universal primer site and UMIs. A single record per CDR3 protein comes from TCRdb applying MiXCR to the 5' RACE reads. The table records 150,000 to 200,000 distinct CDR3 sequences, 11% of them present only once. Germline lookup yields CDR1 DFQATT and CDR2 SNEGSKA (reference sequence). The CDR3 sequence is 12 residues long. Trimming stripped 7 bases from V and 3 bases from J, with 12 bases between. Worth noting for this clonotype: Its specificity is not known.

This sequence originates from a man aged 18 to 29 who received the YFV17D yellow fever vaccine. The chain links TRBV20-1 to TRBJ1-1, with D possibly being TRBD1 (5 bases). The sequences come from CD8+ T cells sorted from PBMCs, collected 15 days after the yellow fever booster vaccination. DNA for the CDR3: TGCAGTGAAGCGGGGGGGTACACTGAAGCTTTCTTT. As protein: CSEAGGYTEAFF.